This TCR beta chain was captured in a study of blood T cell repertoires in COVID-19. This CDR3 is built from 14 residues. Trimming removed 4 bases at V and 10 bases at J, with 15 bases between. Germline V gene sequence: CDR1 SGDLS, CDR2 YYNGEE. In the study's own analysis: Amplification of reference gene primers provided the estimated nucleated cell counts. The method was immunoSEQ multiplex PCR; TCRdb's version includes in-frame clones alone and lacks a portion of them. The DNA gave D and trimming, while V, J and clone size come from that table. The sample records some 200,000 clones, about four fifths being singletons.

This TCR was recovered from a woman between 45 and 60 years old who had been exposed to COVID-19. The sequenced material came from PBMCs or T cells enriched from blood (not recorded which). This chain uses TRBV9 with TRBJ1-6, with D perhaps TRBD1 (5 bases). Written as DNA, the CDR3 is TGTGCCAGCAGCTCCACAGGTGCCGGGTCACCCCTCCACTTT. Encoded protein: CASSSTGAGSPLHF.